The 23 T cell receptor beta chains below all came from one sample that was sequenced in a study of blood T cell repertoires in COVID-19. Measured with immunoSEQ multiplex PCR; TCRdb has only the in-frame clones, and not every one. This table has 200,000 to 250,000 clones, about 90% appearing once. The material sequenced was peripheral blood. These receptors were taken from a man aged 25-45 years with COVID-19, enrolled during active disease.

The chain joins TRBV19 to TRBJ2-1, with TRBD2 matching 8 bases. There are 14 residues in the CDR3. Germline trimming cut 0 bases from V and 7 bases from J; bases unmatched to any gene: 2. Germline CDR1 LNHDA, CDR2 SQIVND (reference sequence). Here the CDR3 DNA reads TGTGCCAGTAGTATAGACGGACTAGCAAATGAGCAGTTCTTC. Its translation: CASSIDGLANEQFF.

Remarks on this clone: The sample carries other DNA sequences with the same CDR3. The rearrangement uses TRBV2 and TRBJ1-2; 7 nucleotides agree with TRBD1. The germline V gene has CDR1 SNHLY and CDR2 FYNNEI. After removal of 1 base from V and 6 bases from J, the junction contained 5 bases not matched to a gene. This CDR3 spans 14 amino acids. CDR3 bases: TGTGCCAGCAGTGAAGTGGCAGGGGGTAATGGCTACACCTTC. Protein sequence: CASSEVAGGNGYTF.

The gene calls are TRBV10-3 and TRBJ1-3, with TRBD1 as a possible D gene (5 bases). The germline CDR1 and CDR2 sequences are ENHRY and SYGVKD. Trimming pared 7 bases from V and 8 bases from J, leaving 15 bases between. CDR3 length equals 13 residues. The CDR3 bases are TGTGCCATCATGTCGGGCAGGGCGGACACCATATATTTT. It specifies CAIMSGRADTIYF.

This sequence joins TRBV5-4 and TRBJ1-5; 7 bases are shared with TRBD1. The germline gives CDR1 SGHNT, CDR2 YYREEE (reference sequence). Germline trimming cut 0 bases from V and 7 bases from J; bases unmatched to any gene: 7. The CDR3 covers 15 residues. Written as DNA, the CDR3 is TGTGCCAGCAGCTTGGGAGGGGGCGCCCCCCAGCCCCAGCATTTT. It encodes CASSLGGGAPQPQHF.

The sample holds one count of this clone. The chain joins TRBV6-5 to TRBJ2-7, with 8 bases matching TRBD1. Germline CDR1 reads MNHEY; CDR2 reads SVGAGI. The junction had 10 bases not matched to a gene; V was cut back by 4 bases and J by 2 bases. The CDR3 extends over 16 amino acids. In DNA form, the CDR3 reads TGTGCCAGCAGTTTCGAAACGGGACAGGACCCCTACGAGCAGTACTTC. Its protein product is CASSFETGQDPYEQYF.

The rearrangement joins TRBV13 to TRBJ2-5; D may be TRBD1 (6 bases). V was clipped by 4 bases and J by 5 bases, with 14 bases between them. CDR1 is PRHDT, CDR2 FYEKMQ, per germline (reference sequence). CDR3 length: 14 amino acids. The CDR3 here is CASSSSPQGETQYF. The CDR3 DNA reads as TGTGCCAGCAGCTCCTCCCCGCAGGGGGAGACCCAGTACTTC.

The CDR3 coding sequence is TGTGCCAGCAGCTTGGAAGCAGGGGGAGACGTGAACACCTTC. It encodes CASSLEAGGDVNTF. The chain joins TRBV5-5 to TRBJ1-2; 7 nucleotides match TRBD1. Trimming removed 0 bases from V and 12 bases from J; junction bases left unmatched: 11. This CDR3 has 14 amino acids. The germline CDR1 and CDR2 sequences are SGHKS and YYEKEE (reference sequence).

The J gene is TRBJ2-1, the V gene TRBV5-1; TRBD2 aligns across 9 bases. There are 18 residues in the CDR3. The ends lost 3 bases at V and 4 bases at J; junction bases unmatched: 14. Per the germline V gene, CDR1 is SGHRS and CDR2 is YFSETQ. The CDR3 DNA reads TGCGCCAGCAGCTCTAGGCTCCAGCGGGGGGCGAGTTACAATGAGCAGTTCTTC. Amino acids: CASSSRLQRGASYNEQFF.

The V call is TRBV5-6, the J call TRBJ1-6; no clear D. The CDR3 consists of 13 residues. V was pared by 2 bases and J by 9 bases, with 9 bases between. Germline CDR1 reads SGHDT; CDR2 reads YYEEEE. The CDR3 loop is CASSFLGSSPLHF. CDR3 bases: TGTGCCAGCAGCTTTCTAGGTAGTTCACCCCTCCACTTT.

The chain uses TRBV10-2 and TRBJ1-5, with unresolved D. This CDR3 comprises 15 residues. V was shortened by 6 bases and J by 0 bases, with 12 bases between the two germline ends. Germline CDR1 reads WSHSY; CDR2 reads SAAADI. The CDR3, as DNA: TGCGCCAGCAGGGATTCGGAGAATAGCAATCAGCCCCAGCATTTT. This gives the protein CASRDSENSNQPQHF.

The gene calls are TRBV20-1 and TRBJ1-4; D is uncertain. The germline V gene encodes CDR1 DFQATT and CDR2 SNEGSKA (reference sequence). Trimming cost V 0 bases and J 10 bases, with 6 bases left between them. The CDR3 is 11 residues long. For the CDR3, the DNA is TGCAGTGCTAGAGATGTCCGAAAACTGTTTTTT. Translation: CSARDVRKLFF.

V usage is TRBV5-1 and J usage is TRBJ2-7, with 8 bases identical to TRBD2. Germline CDR1 is SGHRS and CDR2 is YFSETQ. The V and J ends lost 7 bases and 0 bases, in that order; junction bases with no gene match: 6. The CDR3 has 14 amino acids. The CDR3 DNA reads TGCGCCAGCCGGAGCGGGGGAGGCTCCTACGAGCAGTACTTC. Translating it yields CASRSGGGSYEQYF.

The rearrangement joins TRBV12-5 to TRBJ1-2; D is possibly TRBD1 (6 bases). Germline V gene sequence: CDR1 LGHNT, CDR2 FRNRAP. V gave up 2 bases and J gave up 3 bases, with 19 bases separating them. This CDR3 is 17 amino acids long. CDR3 in amino acids: CASGLRTGTIMYYGYTF. For the CDR3, the DNA is TGTGCTAGTGGTTTGCGAACCGGGACAATTATGTACTATGGCTACACCTTC.

The CDR3: CASTQGAGEGYTF. The CDR3 nucleotides are TGTGCCAGCACCCAGGGGGCAGGGGAAGGCTACACCTTC. The chain recombines TRBV12-3 or TRBV12-4 with TRBJ1-2; the match to TRBD1 covers 8 bases. V lost 7 bases and J lost 8; bases outside the gene matches: 9. The CDR3 length is 13 residues.

This chain joins TRBV13 and TRBJ2-3; 12 bases are shared with TRBD1. This CDR3 has 17 amino acids. V lost 5 bases, J lost 4 bases, and 10 bases stayed unmatched. Germline assignment: CDR1 PRHDT and CDR2 FYEKMQ (reference sequence). CDR3 DNA: TGTGCCAGCAGCGGGACCGGGACAGGGGGCCGCCCAGATACGCAGTATTTT. Translated, it gives CASSGTGTGGRPDTQYF.

The V gene is TRBV11-3, the J gene TRBJ2-5, with a weak D call TRBD2 (6 bases). Germline-derived CDR1 and CDR2 are SGHNT and YENEEA. The length of the CDR3 is 15 residues. Trimming took 0 bases from V and 1 from J, leaving 9 bases between them. The CDR3 loop is CASSLDGAGQETQYF. CDR3 nucleotide sequence: TGTGCCAGCAGCTTAGATGGAGCGGGCCAAGAGACCCAGTACTTC.

The gene calls are TRBV18 and TRBJ1-5, with TRBD1 matching over 7 bases. CDR3 length: 16 residues. Per the germline V gene, CDR1 is KGHSH and CDR2 is LQKENI. V shed 2 bases, J shed 4 bases, and the junction held 8 bases outside the gene matches. The CDR3 region is CASSPGGGQRNQPQHF. The CDR3 nucleotides read TGTGCCAGCTCACCAGGTGGGGGACAGAGAAATCAGCCCCAGCATTTT.

V usage is TRBV7-9 and J usage is TRBJ1-1, with D maybe TRBD1 (6 bases). The CDR3 is 16 amino acids. V lost 5 bases and J 3 bases, leaving 19 bases between the germline ends. Per germline, CDR1 SEHNR and CDR2 FQNEAQ (reference sequence). In DNA form, the CDR3 reads TGTGCCAGCAGCCCAGGGGTAACCGGGCCGGACACTGAAGCTTTCTTT. Its protein is CASSPGVTGPDTEAFF.

The V gene is TRBV6-1, the J gene TRBJ1-3; 8 bases align to TRBD1. Germline-derived CDR1 and CDR2 are MNHNS and SASEGT. This CDR3 contains 17 residues. Trimming took 0 bases from V and 8 from J; bases not matched to a gene: 12. CDR3 region: CASSEAGLTGVGYTIYF. The CDR3 DNA reads as TGTGCCAGCAGTGAAGCTGGACTGACAGGGGTAGGATACACCATATATTTT.

The V and J genes are TRBV10-2 and TRBJ1-5, with 7 positions matching TRBD1. Germline CDR1 WSHSY, CDR2 SAAADI. V was clipped by 10 bases and J by 15 bases; unmatched bases: 18. This CDR3 region has 13 residues. The CDR3 sequence: CATYTGDSPSWHF. The CDR3 DNA sequence: TGCGCCACCTATACAGGGGATAGTCCGAGTTGGCATTTT.

This sequence joins TRBV5-4 and TRBJ1-2, with 8 bases matching TRBD1. The CDR3 has 13 residues. Germline V gives CDR1 SGHNT, CDR2 YYREEE (reference sequence). Trimming took 4 bases from V and 4 from J; bases not matched to a gene: 3. CDR3 protein: CASSIRGPYGYTF. The CDR3 DNA reads TGTGCCAGCAGCATCAGGGGGCCCTATGGCTACACCTTC.

The V gene is TRBV10-1, the J gene TRBJ2-5, with a possible D match to TRBD1 (6 bases). Between the trimmed V and J ends, which lost 10 bases and 5 bases, there was a span of 20 bases. Per the germline V gene, CDR1 is WNHNN and CDR2 is SYGVQD (reference sequence). The CDR3 covers 14 residues. The CDR3 DNA reads as TGCGCCATTTCGACAGGCCAAAGTGGTGAGACCCAGTACTTC. Translation gives CAISTGQSGETQYF.

This clone appeared once. CDR3 in DNA: TGTGCCAGCAGTTTATTTACAGGGTACGAGCAGTACTTC. It encodes CASSLFTGYEQYF. This sequence joins TRBV27 and TRBJ2-7; tentative D call: TRBD1 (6 bases). Trimming took off 1 base at V and 4 bases at J, with 8 bases between the two ends. Looked up from germline, CDR1 is MNHEY and CDR2 is SMNVEV (reference sequence). The CDR3 has 13 amino acids.